This T cell receptor (beta chain) was identified in a study of T-cell memory formation after mild COVID-19. Study as a whole: TCR clusters were mostly donor specific. Study-level results: Cross-reactive memory appears to have joined, as suggested by some responding clones showing up in pre-infection memory. Clones which contracted sat mainly in CM and EM if CD4+, and in EMRA if CD8+.

This clonotype has only a few counts. Its antigen is undetermined. 5'RACE primed at constant segments yielded TCR alpha and TCR beta cDNA libraries bearing sample barcodes and UMIs. TCRdb re-called the 5' RACE reads with MiXCR, one entry per CDR3 protein. The table records roughly 580,000 distinct CDR3 sequences, roughly 17% of them present only once. Sequencing input: PBMCs or a T cell subset sorted from them (not recorded which). This TCR was recovered from an adult woman who had mild COVID-19 (a few samples of this study predate the infection). Cell type and time point are not known.

CDR3 in amino acids: CASSPTGHHNQPQHF. CDR3 sequence (DNA): TGTGCCAGCAGTCCGACAGGACATCACAATCAGCCCCAGCATTTT. This sequence joins TRBV25-1 and TRBJ1-5; D may be TRBD1 (6 bases). The ends were cut back, 5 bases at V and 3 bases at J, with 14 bases in the middle. Germline CDR1 MGHDK, CDR2 SYGVNS. The CDR3 totals 15 residues. Together with reference TRBV25-1 and TRBJ1-5, the CDR3 gives the full variable domain: EADIYQTPRYLVIGTGKKITLECSQTMGHDKMYWYQQDPGMELHLIHYSYGVNSTEKGDLSSESTVSRIRTEHFPLTLESARPSHTSQYLCASSPTGHHNQPQHFGDGTRLSIL.